The 3 T cell receptor beta chains presented below share a single source sample, sequenced in a study of cytomegalovirus exposure and HLA in healthy donors (dated by TCRdb to about 2017). Receptor libraries were prepared by the immunoSEQ multiplex PCR assay. For the multiplex PCR, a mixture combining 60 forward primers for TCR Vbeta segments and 13 reverse primers for TCR Jbeta segments was used. What TCRdb holds here is the immuneACCESS table cut down to in-frame rearrangements. Part of the clones is not present; checked against another copy, under half of the missing clones reflect an unresolved V gene, and the others are unexplained. The sample yields fewer than 250,000 clones; over 65% were counted once. Clones ranked in the top ten supply about 14% of the sample. The specimen was PBMCs. The receptors come from a man aged 35-49 years in good health and CMV-seronegative.

The V gene is TRBV28, the J gene TRBJ2-4; D perhaps matches TRBD2 (6 bases). Trimming removed 10 bases at V and 5 bases at J, with 15 bases between. This CDR3 is built from 13 residues. Germline CDR1 MDHEN, CDR2 SYDVKM. The CDR3 DNA reads as TGTGCCACGTCCCTCGGGGGACAAAACATTCAGTACTTC. Its translation is CATSLGGQNIQYF.

The chain couples TRBV10-3 to TRBJ2-7; 14 positions match TRBD2. The length of the CDR3 is 16 residues. Germline V lookup: CDR1 ENHRY, CDR2 SYGVKD. Germline trimming cut 5 bases from V and 1 base from J; bases unmatched to any gene: 4. The CDR3 region has the DNA TGTGCCATCAGTAAGGGGACTAGCGGGGGATCCTACGAGCAGTACTTC. Translated: CAISKGTSGGSYEQYF.

The chain uses TRBV5-8 and TRBJ1-5, with D possibly matching TRBD1 (6 bases). This CDR3 spans 14 amino acids. CDR1 and CDR2 from the germline V gene are SGHTS and YDEGEE. V was pared by 4 bases and J by 9 bases, with 17 bases between. The CDR3 here is CASSQRAGARPQHF. The CDR3 region has the DNA TGTGCCAGCAGCCAAAGGGCAGGGGCCCGGCCCCAGCATTTT.